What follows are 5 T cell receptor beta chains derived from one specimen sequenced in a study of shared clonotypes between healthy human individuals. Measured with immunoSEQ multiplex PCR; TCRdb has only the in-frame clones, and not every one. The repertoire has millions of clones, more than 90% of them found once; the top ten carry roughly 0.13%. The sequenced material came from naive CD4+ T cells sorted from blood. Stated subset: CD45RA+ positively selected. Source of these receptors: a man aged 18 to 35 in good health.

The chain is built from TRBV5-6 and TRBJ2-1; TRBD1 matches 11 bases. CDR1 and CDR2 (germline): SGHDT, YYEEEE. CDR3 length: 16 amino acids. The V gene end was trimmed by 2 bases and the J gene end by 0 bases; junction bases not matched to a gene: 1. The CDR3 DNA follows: TGTGCCAGCAGCTTCGGGACAGGGGGCTCCTACAATGAGCAGTTCTTC. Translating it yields CASSFGTGGSYNEQFF.

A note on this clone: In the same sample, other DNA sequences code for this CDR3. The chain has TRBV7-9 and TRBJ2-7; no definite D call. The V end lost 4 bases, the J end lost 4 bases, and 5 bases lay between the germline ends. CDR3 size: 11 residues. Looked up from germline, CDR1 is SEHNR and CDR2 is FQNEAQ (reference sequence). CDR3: CASSSVYEQYF. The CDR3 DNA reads TGTGCCAGCAGCTCCGTTTACGAGCAGTACTTC.

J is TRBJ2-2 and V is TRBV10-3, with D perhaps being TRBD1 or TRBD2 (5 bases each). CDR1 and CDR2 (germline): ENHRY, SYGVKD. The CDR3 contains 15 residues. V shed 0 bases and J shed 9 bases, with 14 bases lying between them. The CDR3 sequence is CAISESRGDGWELFF. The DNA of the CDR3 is TGTGCCATCAGTGAGTCGAGGGGCGACGGGTGGGAGCTGTTTTTT.

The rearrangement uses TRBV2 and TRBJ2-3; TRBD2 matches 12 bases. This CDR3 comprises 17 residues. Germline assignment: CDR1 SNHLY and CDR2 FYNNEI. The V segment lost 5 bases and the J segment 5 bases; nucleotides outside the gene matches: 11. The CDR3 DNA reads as TGTGCCAGCAGTCCTTTTCCGGGACTAGCGGGCGGAGATACGCAGTATTTT. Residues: CASSPFPGLAGGDTQYF.

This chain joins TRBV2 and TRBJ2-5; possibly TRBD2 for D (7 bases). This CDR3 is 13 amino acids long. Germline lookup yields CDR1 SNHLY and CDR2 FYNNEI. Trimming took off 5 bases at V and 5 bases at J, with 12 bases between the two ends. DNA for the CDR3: TGTGCCAGCAGTTCAGGGAGGGGGGAGACCCAGTACTTC. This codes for CASSSGRGETQYF. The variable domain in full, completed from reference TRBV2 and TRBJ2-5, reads EPEVTQTPSHQVTQMGQEVILRCVPISNHLYFYWYRQILGQKVEFLVSFYNNEISEKSEIFDDQFSVERPDGSNFTLKIRSTKLEDSAMYFCASSSGRGETQYFGPGTRLLVL.